This T cell receptor beta chain is from a study of cytomegalovirus exposure and HLA in healthy donors. Study-level background: From donors who were HLA-typed, an early data release held 80 million to 85 million unique TCRs.

Points on this clone: Its antigen remains unknown.

This CDR3 has 13 residues. V lost 3 bases and J 9 bases, leaving 14 bases between the germline ends. CDR1 KGHSH and CDR2 LQKENI come from the germline V gene. With 60 Vbeta and 13 Jbeta primers, the PCR was carried out. Method: immunoSEQ multiplex PCR; TCRdb's copy keeps in-frame clones and lacks some. Of some 79,000 clones listed, under 80% were seen once; the top ten hold less than 6%. Findings and limits, study-wide: Immune exposure was documented only through CMV serostatus. Cytomegalovirus-associated status was assigned to about 160 TCR beta chains.

The rearrangement uses TRBV18 and TRBJ2-5; D is ambiguous. The sequencing sample was made of PBMCs. The TCR comes from a male donor in good health and CMV-seropositive. The CDR3 sequence: CASSPPGYMAQYF. DNA for the CDR3: TGTGCCAGCTCACCCCCCGGGTATATGGCCCAGTACTTC. Full variable domain (outside the CDR3, taken from reference TRBV18 and TRBJ2-5): NAGVMQNPRHLVRRRGQEARLRCSPMKGHSHVYWYRQLPEEGLKFMVYLQKENIIDESGMPKERFSAEFPKEGPSILRIQQVVRGDSAAYFCASSPPGYMAQYFGPGTRLLVL.